The sequence of this TCR beta chain was determined in a study of graft-versus-host responses after intestinal transplantation. On the study more broadly: Each recipient received a multivisceral, liver-intestinal, or isolated intestinal graft. Recipients were all induced with anti-thymocyte globulin, then given tacrolimus and steroids for approximately three years. General observations from the study: GvH clones appeared in recipient marrow, some first in ileum or blood. Declining HvG levels early post-transplant were linked to peak circulating GvH clone levels.

Trimming pared 5 bases from V and 5 bases from J, leaving 8 bases between. The CDR3 loop spans 12 amino acids. CDR1 is SGHTA and CDR2 is FQGTGA in the germline V gene. As regards this clone: Its target is unknown.

Profiled with immunoSEQ multiplex PCR; TCRdb holds only in-frame clones, not every one. The sample records around 37,000 clones, 75% to 90% being singletons. This chain links TRBV7-3 with TRBJ2-3; D gene uncertain. The input for sequencing was PBMCs, taken 1070 days after transplant. The clonotype was recovered from a human patient who received an intestinal transplant, so some T cells may come from the graft donor. This CDR3 reads CASSPPLDTQYF. The CDR3, as DNA: TGTGCCAGCAGCCCCCCACTAGATACGCAGTATTTT.